Below, 23 T cell receptor beta chains from the same sample are listed, as sequenced in a study of regulatory T cells in long-lasting Graves disease. Sequencing libraries for TCR beta were prepared with iRepertoire HTBI primers and Arm-PCR of CDR3 regions. TCRdb itself ran the multiplex PCR reads through MiXCR, one entry per CDR3 protein. Here the sample spans roughly 220,000 distinct CDR3 sequences, around 18% being singletons. Time point defined: newly diagnosed GD, antithyroid drugs for less than 3 months. Following extraction of RNA from PBMCs, that RNA was used to make the TCR library. The sample here was peripheral blood mononuclear cells (PBMCs), taken at new diagnosis, from a patient treated with antithyroid drugs. The receptors come from a female donor with Graves disease.

This clonotype was found a few times. A read error may be the cause here, since a much bigger clone is one base away. Here the CDR3 omits its conserved ending phenylalanine or tryptophan, so a read error is the likely source. The chain combines TRBV20-1 with TRBJ2-1; 11 nucleotides agree with TRBD2. The CDR3 extends over 15 amino acids. The germline V gene has CDR1 DFQATT and CDR2 SNEGSKA (reference sequence). The trim removed 6 bases at V and 8 bases at J, leaving 12 bases unmatched. CDR3 sequence (DNA): TGCAGTGCGGGAACTAGCGGGAGAGGTAGCGATGAGCAGTTCCTC. Translating gives CSAGTSGRGSDEQFL.

By its share, this clonotype is large (0.1 to 1%). The chain couples TRBV2 to TRBJ2-5; 8 positions match TRBD1. This CDR3 contains 14 residues. Germline V gene sequence: CDR1 SNHLY, CDR2 FYNNEI. V was pared by 4 bases and J by 4 bases, with 5 bases of the junction left unmatched. The CDR3 reads CASSGTGSGETQYF. The CDR3, as DNA: TGTGCCAGCAGTGGGACAGGGTCAGGAGAGACCCAGTACTTC.

There are many counts of this clonotype. The chain joins TRBV3-1 to TRBJ2-5, with no clear D. This CDR3 has 13 residues. Germline-derived CDR1 and CDR2 are LGHDT and YNNKEL (reference sequence). V lost 0 bases, J lost 5 bases, and 7 bases lay in between. Here the CDR3 reads CASSQDRLETQYF. DNA for the CDR3: TGTGCCAGCAGCCAAGATCGGTTGGAGACCCAGTACTTC.

The table lists this clonotype with many counts. The chain recombines TRBV20-1 with TRBJ1-4; 7 bases are shared with TRBD1. The V and J ends lost 6 bases and 8 bases, in that order; junction bases with no gene match: 9. This CDR3 spans 13 amino acids. CDR1 is DFQATT and CDR2 is SNEGSKA in the germline V gene (reference sequence). The CDR3 spells CSARTGGSEKLFF. DNA of the CDR3: TGCAGTGCCAGGACAGGCGGGAGCGAAAAACTGTTTTTT.

CDR3: CASSLSPDRVRATQYF. CDR3 bases: TGTGCCAGCAGCTTATCCCCGGACAGGGTTCGTGCTACGCAGTATTTT. This chain connects TRBV11-3 to TRBJ2-3; 8 bases map to TRBD1. The CDR3 runs 16 residues. J was trimmed by 8 bases and V by 2 bases; bases with no gene match: 12. CDR1 and CDR2 (germline): SGHNT, YENEEA.

This clonotype has a count of ten or more. This chain joins TRBV10-2 and TRBJ2-5; 8 bases fit TRBD2. The germline V gene encodes CDR1 WSHSY and CDR2 SAAADI. V lost 6 bases, J lost 3 bases, and 6 bases stayed unmatched. The CDR3 extends over 14 amino acids. The CDR3 protein is CASRPGTSEETQYF. CDR3 nucleotide sequence: TGCGCCAGCAGACCCGGGACTAGTGAAGAGACCCAGTACTTC.

The CDR3 reads CASSFFVGTSGLNEQFF. The CDR3, as DNA: TGTGCCAGCAGCTTTTTTGTTGGGACTAGCGGATTAAATGAGCAGTTCTTC. The chain uses TRBV7-2 and TRBJ2-1; 11 bases map to TRBD2. Trimming at V came to 3 bases and at J to 7 bases, leaving 11 bases not matched to a gene. Per germline, CDR1 SGHTA and CDR2 FQGNSA. The CDR3 sequence is 17 residues long.

This clonotype was observed many times. This rearrangement joins TRBV6-5 to TRBJ2-5; 8 bases are a match to TRBD1. This CDR3 contains 14 residues. The J segment lost 3 bases and the V segment lost 2 bases, leaving 2 bases of the junction unmatched. Germline V gene data show CDR1 as MNHEY and CDR2 as SVGAGI. Written as DNA, the CDR3 is TGTGCCAGCAGTTACAAGGACAGGGAAGAGACCCAGTACTTC. It specifies CASSYKDREETQYF.

This clonotype was observed many times. The V and J genes are TRBV7-3 and TRBJ2-3, with D maybe TRBD2 (6 bases). CDR1 is SGHTA, CDR2 FQGTGA, per germline. V lost 1 base and J lost 0, with 8 bases in between. This CDR3 has 15 amino acids. CDR3 residues: CASSLNSGSTDTQYF. CDR3 nucleotides: TGTGCCAGCAGCTTAAATAGCGGCAGCACAGATACGCAGTATTTT.

This sequence joins TRBV28 and TRBJ2-2, with a possible D match to TRBD2 (5 bases). CDR1 and CDR2 (germline): MDHEN, SYDVKM. This CDR3 has 16 amino acids. V dropped 6 bases and J dropped 5 bases, with 19 bases sitting between them. The CDR3 loop is CASSALTPERTGELFF. The CDR3 nucleotides are TGTGCCAGCAGCGCTTTGACTCCCGAGCGGACCGGGGAGCTGTTTTTT.

The V call is TRBV12-3 or TRBV12-4, the J call TRBJ1-1; D is uncertain. CDR3 length: 14 residues. Trimming cost V 5 bases and J 0 bases, with 10 bases left between them. CDR3 loop: CASSELVMNTEAFF. CDR3 bases: TGTGCCAGCAGTGAGTTGGTCATGAACACTGAAGCTTTCTTT.

This clonotype was observed at least ten times. V and J are TRBV10-3 and TRBJ2-6; D not certain. Germline V lookup: CDR1 ENHRY, CDR2 SYGVKD. Trimming left V 0 bases short and J 0 bases short, with 12 bases between. CDR3 size: 18 residues. The CDR3 spells CAISESDGRGSGANVLTF. Written as DNA, the CDR3 is TGTGCCATCAGTGAGTCTGACGGCAGAGGCTCTGGGGCCAACGTCCTGACTTTC.

The genes are TRBV24-1 and TRBJ2-3; 12 bases align to TRBD2. The CDR3 has 18 amino acids. Germline V lookup: CDR1 KGHDR, CDR2 SFDVKD. The junction had 11 bases not matched to a gene; V was cut back by 4 bases and J by 4 bases. CDR3 in DNA: TGTGCCACCAGTGACCAAGGACTAGCGGGAATAAGCGCAGATACGCAGTATTTT. Translating gives CATSDQGLAGISADTQYF.

This clonotype was picked up many times. The chain couples TRBV20-1 to TRBJ1-1; D gene unclear. Germline CDR1 is DFQATT and CDR2 is SNEGSKA (reference sequence). V was shortened by 0 bases and J by 7 bases, with 12 bases between the two germline ends. The CDR3 extends over 13 amino acids. The CDR3 loop is CSARDTRTHEAFF. The CDR3, as DNA: TGCAGTGCTAGAGATACCCGGACCCATGAAGCTTTCTTT.

This clonotype was seen ten or more times. The rearrangement links TRBV11-2 to TRBJ1-1, with 8 bases fitting TRBD1. With V trimmed by 3 bases and J by 7 bases, 4 bases remained unmatched. CDR3 size: 13 residues. Germline V CDR1 and CDR2: SGHAT, FQNNGV. For the CDR3, the DNA is TGTGCCAGCAGCTTGGACAGGGATGGTGAAGCTTTCTTT. It translates to CASSLDRDGEAFF.

Details on this clonotype: A much larger clone lies a single base off, so this may be a read error. This chain links TRBV11-1 with TRBJ1-1; no clear D gene. The CDR3 contains 15 residues. Germline assignment: CDR1 SGHAT and CDR2 FQDESV (reference sequence). As DNA, the CDR3 is TGTGCCAGCAGCTTAGTTTACGCAATGAACACTGAAGCTTCCTTT. It specifies CASSLVYAMNTEASF. Drawing the rest from reference TRBV11-1 and TRBJ1-1, the complete variable domain is EAEVAQSPRYKITEKSQAVAFWCDPISGHATLYWYRQILGQGPELLVQFQDESVVDDSQLPKDRFSAERLKGVDSTLKIQPAELGDSAMYLCASSLVYAMNTEASFGQGTRLTVV.

This clonotype came up many times. CDR3 sequence (DNA): TGTGCGGTCCGGGCTAGCGGAAACCCCTACGAGCAGTACTTC. It translates to CAVRASGNPYEQYF. The gene calls are TRBV6-1 and TRBJ2-7; TRBD2 aligns across 7 bases. Per the germline V gene, CDR1 is MNHNS and CDR2 is SASEGT. This CDR3 spans 14 amino acids.

At least ten counts were recorded for this clonotype. This chain connects TRBV10-3 to TRBJ1-1, with 7 bases matching TRBD1. In germline, CDR1 is ENHRY, CDR2 SYGVKD. V dropped 6 bases and J dropped 1; count of bases not matched to a gene: 5. CDR3 length equals 14 residues. CDR3 protein: CAISSRDRNTEAFF. The CDR3 bases are TGTGCCATCAGCTCCCGGGACAGGAACACTGAAGCTTTCTTT.

This clonotype was seen ten or more times. This rearrangement joins TRBV6-5 to TRBJ2-3; possibly TRBD2 for D (7 bases). Germline V gene data show CDR1 as MNHEY and CDR2 as SVGAGI. Trimming cost V 2 bases and J 1 base, with 10 bases left between them. The CDR3 has 15 amino acids. Here the CDR3 DNA reads TGTGCCAGCAGTTACCAAGGGGGGGGCACAGATACGCAGTATTTT. This codes for CASSYQGGGTDTQYF.

This clonotype has at least ten counts. The chain couples TRBV7-9 to TRBJ2-1; 11 nucleotides align to TRBD2. The ends lost 5 bases at V and 6 bases at J; junction bases unmatched: 12. This CDR3 contains 17 residues. CDR1 and CDR2 from the germline V gene are SEHNR and FQNEAQ (reference sequence). CDR3 DNA sequence: TGTGCCAGCAGCCGGCCCGGGGGTAGCGGGAGGGCCAATGAGCAGTTCTTC. It specifies CASSRPGGSGRANEQFF.

The J gene is TRBJ1-2, the V gene TRBV9, with 9 bases fitting TRBD1. Trimming cost V 4 bases and J 2 bases; bases outside gene matches: 15. The CDR3 is 18 residues long. Germline CDR1 reads SGDLS; CDR2 reads YYNGEE. The CDR3 DNA follows: TGTGCCAGCAGCCCACATGGGACAGGGACTCGGGAGAACTATGGCTACACCTTC. It codes for CASSPHGTGTRENYGYTF.

This clonotype came up many times. The chain uses TRBV11-1 and TRBJ2-3; tentative D call: TRBD2 (5 bases). CDR1 and CDR2 (germline): SGHAT, FQDESV (reference sequence). The CDR3 totals 12 residues. Trimming removed 8 bases from V and 4 bases from J, with 10 bases in between. The CDR3 sequence is CASAPGADTQYF. CDR3 sequence (DNA): TGTGCCAGCGCGCCCGGGGCAGATACGCAGTATTTT.

The chain couples TRBV9 to TRBJ1-2; maybe TRBD1 (5 bases). CDR3 length equals 13 residues. Trimming removed 4 bases at V and 4 bases at J, with 11 bases between. Germline V CDR1 and CDR2: SGDLS, YYNGEE. CDR3 sequence reads: CASSPGTSYGYTF. The DNA for the CDR3 is TGTGCCAGCAGCCCCGGGACGTCCTATGGCTACACCTTC. The whole variable domain, remainder taken from reference TRBV9 and TRBJ1-2, is DSGVTQTPKHLITATGQRVTLRCSPRSGDLSVYWYQQSLDQGLQFLIQYYNGEERAKGNILERFSAQQFPDLHSELNLSSLELGDSALYFCASSPGTSYGYTFGSGTRLTVV.